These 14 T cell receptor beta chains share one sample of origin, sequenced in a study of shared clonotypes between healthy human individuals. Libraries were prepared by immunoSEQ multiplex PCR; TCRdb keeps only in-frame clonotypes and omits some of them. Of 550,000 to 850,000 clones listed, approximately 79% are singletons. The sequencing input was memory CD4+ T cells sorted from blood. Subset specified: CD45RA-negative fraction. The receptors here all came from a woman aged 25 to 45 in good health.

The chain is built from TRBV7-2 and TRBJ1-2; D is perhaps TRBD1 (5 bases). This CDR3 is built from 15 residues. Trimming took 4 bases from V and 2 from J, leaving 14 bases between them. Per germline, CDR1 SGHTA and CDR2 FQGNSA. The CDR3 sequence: CASSYNRGKNYGYTF. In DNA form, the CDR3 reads TGTGCCAGCAGCTACAACCGGGGCAAGAACTATGGCTACACCTTC.

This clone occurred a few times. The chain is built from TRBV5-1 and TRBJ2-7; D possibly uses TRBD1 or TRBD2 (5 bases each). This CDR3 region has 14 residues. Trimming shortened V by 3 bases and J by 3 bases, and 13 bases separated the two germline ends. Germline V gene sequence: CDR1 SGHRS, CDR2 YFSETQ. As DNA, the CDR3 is TGCGCCAGCAGCTCCGGGACGCTCGTCTACGAGCAGTACTTC. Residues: CASSSGTLVYEQYF.

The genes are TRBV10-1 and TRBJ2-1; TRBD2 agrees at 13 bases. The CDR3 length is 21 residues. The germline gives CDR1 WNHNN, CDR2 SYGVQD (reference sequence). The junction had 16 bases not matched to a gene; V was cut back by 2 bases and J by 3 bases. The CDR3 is CASSEPRQGVGTSGIYNEQFF. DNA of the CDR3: TGCGCCAGCAGTGAGCCCCGACAGGGTGTGGGGACTAGCGGGATCTACAATGAGCAGTTCTTC.

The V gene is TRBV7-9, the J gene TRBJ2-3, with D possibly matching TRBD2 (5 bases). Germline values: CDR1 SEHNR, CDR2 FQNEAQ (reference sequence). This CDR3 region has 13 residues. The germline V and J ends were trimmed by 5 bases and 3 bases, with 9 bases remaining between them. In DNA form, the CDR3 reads TGTGCCAGCAGCCGCCGGGATACAGATACGCAGTATTTT. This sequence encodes CASSRRDTDTQYF.

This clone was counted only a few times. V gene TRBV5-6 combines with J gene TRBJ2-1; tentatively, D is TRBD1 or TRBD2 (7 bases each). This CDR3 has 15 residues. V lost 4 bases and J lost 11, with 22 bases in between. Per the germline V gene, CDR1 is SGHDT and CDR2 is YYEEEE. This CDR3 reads CASSLSLGRGGKQFF. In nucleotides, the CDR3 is TGTGCCAGCAGCCTTTCGTTAGGCAGGGGGGGCAAGCAGTTCTTC.

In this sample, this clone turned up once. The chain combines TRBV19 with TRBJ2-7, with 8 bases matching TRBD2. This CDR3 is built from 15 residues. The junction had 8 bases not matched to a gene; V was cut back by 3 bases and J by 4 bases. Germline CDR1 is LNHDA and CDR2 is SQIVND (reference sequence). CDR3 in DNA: TGTGCCAGTAGTATCACAAGACTAGCGAAGTACGAGCAGTACTTC. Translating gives CASSITRLAKYEQYF.

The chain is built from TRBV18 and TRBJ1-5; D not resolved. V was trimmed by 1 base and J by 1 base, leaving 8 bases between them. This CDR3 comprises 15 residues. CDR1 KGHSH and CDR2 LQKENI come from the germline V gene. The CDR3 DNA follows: TGTGCCAGCTCACCACGAGCGGGGAGCAATCAGCCCCAGCATTTT. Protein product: CASSPRAGSNQPQHF.

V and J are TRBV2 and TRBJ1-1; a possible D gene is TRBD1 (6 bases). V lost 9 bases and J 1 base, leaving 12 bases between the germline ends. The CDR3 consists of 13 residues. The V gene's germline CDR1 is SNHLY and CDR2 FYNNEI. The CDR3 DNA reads TGTGCCAGATTTGGACAGAGGAACACTGAAGCTTTCTTT. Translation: CARFGQRNTEAFF.

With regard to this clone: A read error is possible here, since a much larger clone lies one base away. CDR3 in amino acids: CASSRGTNQETQYF. The CDR3 DNA follows: TGTGCCAGCAGCCGTGGGACTAACCAAGAGACCCAGTACTTC. The chain combines TRBV7-9 with TRBJ2-5, with 7 bases fitting TRBD2. Per germline, CDR1 SEHNR and CDR2 FQNEAQ (reference sequence). The CDR3 has 14 amino acids. V lost 5 bases, J lost 0 bases, and 3 bases stayed unmatched.

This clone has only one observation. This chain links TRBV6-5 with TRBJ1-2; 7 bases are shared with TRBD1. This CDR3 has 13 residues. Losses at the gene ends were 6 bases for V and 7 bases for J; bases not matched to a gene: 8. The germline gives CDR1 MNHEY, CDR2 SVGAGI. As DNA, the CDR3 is TGTGCCAGCAGCATGACAGGGTTCCTTGGCTACACCTTC. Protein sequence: CASSMTGFLGYTF.

The CDR3 reads CASSEVGLAGVGGELFF. DNA for the CDR3: TGTGCCAGCAGTGAAGTAGGCCTAGCGGGAGTGGGCGGGGAGCTGTTTTTT. The gene calls are TRBV6-1 and TRBJ2-2; 10 bases agree with TRBD2. CDR1 and CDR2 (germline): MNHNS, SASEGT. V lost 1 base to trimming and J lost 7 bases; unmatched junction nucleotides: 9. The CDR3 loop spans 17 amino acids.

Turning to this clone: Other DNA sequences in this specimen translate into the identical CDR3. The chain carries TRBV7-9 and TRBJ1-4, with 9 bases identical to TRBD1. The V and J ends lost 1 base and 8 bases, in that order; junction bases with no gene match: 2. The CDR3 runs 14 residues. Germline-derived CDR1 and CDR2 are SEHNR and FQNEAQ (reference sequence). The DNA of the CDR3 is TGTGCCAGCAGCTTAGGACAGGGGGACGAAAAACTGTTTTTT. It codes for CASSLGQGDEKLFF.

CDR3 sequence: CASSLAVQGQSNEKLFF. The CDR3 DNA reads as TGTGCCAGCAGCTTAGCCGTACAGGGGCAGTCTAATGAAAAACTGTTTTTT. The rearrangement joins TRBV7-9 to TRBJ1-4; 7 nucleotides match TRBD1. The CDR3 contains 17 residues. Looked up from germline, CDR1 is SEHNR and CDR2 is FQNEAQ (reference sequence). The V segment lost 0 bases and the J segment 3 bases; nucleotides outside the gene matches: 7.

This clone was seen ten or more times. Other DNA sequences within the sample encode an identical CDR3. The CDR3 loop is CSVVGVGEKLFF. The CDR3 DNA reads as TGCAGCGTTGTTGGGGTCGGTGAAAAACTGTTTTTT. The rearrangement links TRBV29-1 to TRBJ1-4; no reliable D call. CDR1 and CDR2 (germline): SQVTM, ANQGSEA. V was pared by 4 bases and J by 7 bases, with 10 bases between. This CDR3 contains 12 residues.